This is a list of T cell receptor beta chains from one sample in a study of shared clonotypes between healthy human individuals. Generated by immunoSEQ multiplex PCR, the TCRdb table keeps only in-frame clones and is missing some. The sample includes roughly 1 million clones, 70% to 80% of them seen just once. Material: memory CD4+ T cells sorted from blood. Receptor source: a man between 18 and 35 years old in good health. The CDR3 runs from the conserved cysteine through the conserved F or W. The D gene is left open where the match is weak. Not all rows give a size; the values are once, few, many and, for expanded clones, a class.

V gene	J gene	clone size	D gene	CDR3 protein
TRBV18	TRBJ1-1	NA	NA	CASSPDLNTEAFF
TRBV11-2	TRBJ2-7	NA	NA	CASSLGGAAYEQYF
TRBV5-6	TRBJ1-2	NA	TRBD1	CASSQLDRVAYGYTF
TRBV5-4	TRBJ2-1	NA	TRBD1	CASSDLRDRGINEQFF
TRBV28	TRBJ1-2	once	NA	CASREWRGYTF
TRBV5-1	TRBJ2-3	NA	NA	CASSPHPLSGTPYDTQYF
TRBV6-1	TRBJ1-5	NA	TRBD1	CASSQIEQGRTPQHF
TRBV30	TRBJ1-2	few	TRBD1	CAWRQAGGRGYTF
TRBV29-1	TRBJ2-3	NA	NA	CSGTPGTSSTDTQYF
TRBV6-1	TRBJ2-7	once	NA	CASSEFGPYEQYF
TRBV5-4	TRBJ2-7	NA	NA	CASSLLDSYEQYF
TRBV4-1	TRBJ2-4	NA	NA	CASSQGVEGAKNIQYF
TRBV19	TRBJ1-6	NA	NA	CASSTLSGQGNSPLHF
TRBV6-5	TRBJ1-1	NA	NA	CASSYRGLTEAFF
TRBV2	TRBJ1-1	few	NA	CASARQLDTEAFF
TRBV7-2	TRBJ1-5	many	NA	CASSPHLEQPQHF
TRBV19	TRBJ1-2	NA	NA	CASKDSNYGYTF
TRBV10-2	TRBJ1-1	few	NA	CASSYKMNTEAFF
TRBV18	TRBJ2-1	NA	TRBD1	CASSPPVQGGNEQFF
TRBV30	TRBJ1-2	NA	TRBD1	CAWSPRQGHNGNYGYTF
TRBV7-3	TRBJ2-2	NA	NA	CASSRTASNTGELFF
TRBV10-1	TRBJ1-4	NA	TRBD1	CASRPDRVGEKLFF
TRBV28	TRBJ2-3	once	TRBD2	CASSTGLAGGLVTQYF
TRBV6-6	TRBJ2-2	NA	NA	CASSPGGPGELFF
TRBV4-1	TRBJ1-4	NA	NA	CASSQWIQGHEKLFF
TRBV7-8	TRBJ2-1	NA	NA	CASSFSSGYNEQFF
TRBV5-1	TRBJ2-7	NA	NA	CASSRDSGPYEQYF
TRBV7-2	TRBJ1-4	NA	NA	CASSRRATNEKLFF
TRBV6-5	TRBJ2-3	NA	NA	CASTKGGSADTQYF
TRBV10-2	TRBJ2-1	NA	TRBD2	CASSTPFGRVYNEQFF
TRBV5-1	TRBJ1-1	many	NA	CASSQRTANTEAFF
TRBV2	TRBJ2-7	few	NA	CASRGDTFGQYF
TRBV6-1	TRBJ2-7	NA	NA	CASYIIGGEQYF
TRBV25-1	TRBJ2-7	NA	TRBD1	CASEGAKEQYF
TRBV12-5	TRBJ2-3	NA	NA	CASGLVLGGGTTDTQYF
TRBV10-3	TRBJ2-1	NA	NA	CAIAQVGNEQFF
TRBV9	TRBJ1-3	NA	TRBD1	CASSPTGLGGNTIYF
TRBV6-1	TRBJ2-7	NA	NA	CASSVRVTYEQYF
TRBV18	TRBJ1-3	NA	NA	CASSSVGGEGNTIYF
TRBV10-3	TRBJ2-1	NA	NA	CAISVDWSSYNEQFF
TRBV2	TRBJ1-1	few	NA	CASSGQPNTEAFF
TRBV10-3	TRBJ1-2	NA	NA	CATQGTTGSGSFYGYTF
TRBV7-9	TRBJ1-2	NA	TRBD1	CASSSSDRGNGYTF
TRBV10-1	TRBJ2-3	NA	NA	CASSEFRGRNTQYF
TRBV18	TRBJ2-2	NA	NA	CASSPWDFTGELFF
TRBV28	TRBJ1-5	NA	NA	CASTPTGTTNQPQHF
TRBV5-1	TRBJ2-2	NA	TRBD2	CASSLRGTTSVNGELFF
TRBV7-2	TRBJ1-3	NA	NA	CASSSGPPATTGNTIYF
TRBV5-1	TRBJ1-1	NA	TRBD1	CASSFYDRDGEAFF
TRBV6-6	TRBJ2-3	NA	NA	CASSYVGGDTQYF
TRBV6-1	TRBJ2-5	NA	TRBD2	CASRLAGEETQYF
TRBV4-3	TRBJ1-3	NA	TRBD1	CASSRTGGGGSGNTIYF
TRBV7-9	TRBJ1-6	NA	NA	CASSLGQNNSPLHF